The 18 T cell receptor beta chains below all came from one sample that was sequenced in a study of response to subunit inactivated influenza vaccine. TCRdb reprocessed the RT-PCR reads via MiXCR and lists one record per CDR3 protein. The sample holds 590,000 or so distinct CDR3 sequences, approximately 14% seen once. The sample consisted of PBMCs from blood, taken less than 15 days before vaccination. The source of these receptors is a man aged 50-59 years who received an inactivated influenza vaccine.

This clonotype was seen only a few times. The chain uses TRBV18 and TRBJ2-7; 9 bases map to TRBD2. Germline CDR1 KGHSH, CDR2 LQKENI. The CDR3 loop spans 16 amino acids. Germline trimming cut 1 base from V and 5 bases from J; bases unmatched to any gene: 9. This chain's CDR3 is CASSPRLAGRSNEQYF. The CDR3 nucleotides are TGTGCCAGCTCACCACGGCTAGCGGGAAGGAGCAACGAGCAGTACTTC.

This clonotype was picked up a small number of times. V and J are TRBV20-1 and TRBJ2-7, with D maybe TRBD2 (5 bases). The V gene's germline CDR1 is DFQATT and CDR2 SNEGSKA (reference sequence). CDR3 length: 14 residues. Trimming took off 6 bases at V and 2 bases at J, with 17 bases between the two ends. The DNA for the CDR3 is TGCAGTGCGGAGAGGGCCGGAGGACCCTACGAGCAGTACTTC. The encoded protein is CSAERAGGPYEQYF.

The table lists this clonotype with a few counts. The gene calls are TRBV10-3 and TRBJ2-1, with D perhaps TRBD2 (6 bases). Germline V gives CDR1 ENHRY, CDR2 SYGVKD. Trimming left V 0 bases short and J 6 bases short, with 12 bases between. The CDR3 totals 15 residues. The CDR3 sequence is CAISESGLEGNEQFF. For the CDR3, the DNA is TGTGCCATCAGTGAGTCGGGACTGGAAGGCAATGAGCAGTTCTTC.

This clonotype was seen a few times. The CDR3 sequence: CASRRDPTQETQYF. The CDR3 DNA sequence: TGTGCCAGCAGACGGGACCCAACACAAGAGACCCAGTACTTC. This sequence joins TRBV6-1 and TRBJ2-5, with D possibly called TRBD1 or TRBD2 (5 bases each). The germline V gene has CDR1 MNHNS and CDR2 SASEGT. Trimming pared 6 bases from V and 2 bases from J, leaving 13 bases between. This CDR3 has 14 amino acids.

The chain carries TRBV20-1 and TRBJ2-1, with TRBD2 matching over 7 bases. The length of the CDR3 is 16 residues. Trimming took 0 bases from V and 3 from J; bases not matched to a gene: 8. The germline gives CDR1 DFQATT, CDR2 SNEGSKA (reference sequence). For the CDR3, the DNA is TGCAGTGCTAGAGACTCTCTAGCGGAGCTCTACAATGAGCAGTTCTTC. Its protein product is CSARDSLAELYNEQFF.

This clonotype was found a few times. One end of the junction varies from germline; a read error may be responsible. The chain couples TRBV7-9 to TRBJ2-7; D is perhaps TRBD1 or TRBD2 (5 bases each). CDR1 is SEHNR, CDR2 FQNEAQ, per germline (reference sequence). This CDR3 is built from 12 residues. CDR3 sequence: CASSTGTPTFDF. The CDR3 coding sequence is TGTGCCAGCAGCACCGGGACCCCCACTTTTGACTTC.

The V call is TRBV2, the J call TRBJ1-2, with D possibly TRBD1 on 5 matching bases. The V and J ends lost 7 bases and 4 bases respectively, with 16 bases between them. Germline CDR1 reads SNHLY; CDR2 reads FYNNEI. CDR3 size: 14 residues. The CDR3 DNA follows: TGTGCCAGCAATGCGGCCGGGACGGCCTATGGCTACACCTTC. This translates into CASNAAGTAYGYTF.

The J gene is TRBJ2-7, the V gene TRBV10-3; the match to TRBD2 covers 8 bases. CDR3 length: 17 amino acids. V dropped 0 bases and J dropped 2; count of bases not matched to a gene: 9. Germline V CDR1 and CDR2: ENHRY, SYGVKD. CDR3 in DNA: TGTGCCATCAGTGAGTCCCCAGCGGGAGCCAAGCCCTACGAGCAGTACTTC. Its protein product is CAISESPAGAKPYEQYF.

This rearrangement joins TRBV7-9 to TRBJ2-1; possibly TRBD2 for D (6 bases). CDR1 is SEHNR, CDR2 FQNEAQ, per germline (reference sequence). Trimming took 2 bases from V and 4 from J, leaving 12 bases between them. The CDR3 is made up of 15 amino acids. The CDR3 DNA is TGTGCCAGCAGCTTACTGGCGGGACTTTACAATGAGCAGTTCTTC. Residues: CASSLLAGLYNEQFF.

The rearrangement uses TRBV6-5 and TRBJ1-1, with 8 bases lining up with TRBD1. The V segment lost 0 bases and the J segment 0 bases; nucleotides outside the gene matches: 6. This CDR3 is built from 17 residues. The germline gives CDR1 MNHEY, CDR2 SVGAGI. CDR3 region: CASSYSTGTGVNTEAFF. The CDR3 DNA sequence: TGTGCCAGCAGTTACTCCACCGGGACAGGCGTGAACACTGAAGCTTTCTTT.

This clonotype was counted between two and nine times. This sequence joins TRBV7-2 and TRBJ2-7; TRBD1 agrees at 8 bases. CDR1 and CDR2 from the germline V gene are SGHTA and FQGNSA. The CDR3 covers 13 residues. The V gene end was trimmed by 6 bases and the J gene end by 5 bases; junction bases not matched to a gene: 6. The CDR3, as DNA: TGTGCCAGCAGACCCGCGACAGGGGACGAGCAGTACTTC. As protein: CASRPATGDEQYF.

The chain links TRBV10-2 to TRBJ2-5, with TRBD2 identical over 14 bases. CDR1 and CDR2 from the germline V gene are WSHSY and SAAADI. J gave up 2 bases and V 8 bases, and 1 base lay outside the gene matches. The CDR3 runs 14 residues. CDR3 coding DNA: TGCGCCAGCGGGACTAGCGGGGGTCAAGAGACCCAGTACTTC. It codes for CASGTSGGQETQYF.

This chain joins TRBV2 and TRBJ2-3, with D tentatively TRBD2 (5 bases). The CDR3 is made up of 12 amino acids. CDR1 is SNHLY and CDR2 is FYNNEI in the germline V gene. V was cut by 6 bases and J by 4 bases, with 8 bases left in between. The CDR3 DNA sequence: TGTGCCAGCAGACTAGTCTCAGATACGCAGTATTTT. Translation gives CASRLVSDTQYF.

This clonotype was counted only a few times. The genes are TRBV10-3 and TRBJ2-3, with D possibly being TRBD2 (6 bases). This CDR3 region has 11 residues. The V and J ends lost 8 bases and 6 bases respectively, with 9 bases between them. In germline, CDR1 is ENHRY, CDR2 SYGVKD. CDR3 sequence (DNA): TGTGCCATCTTGCTAGCGGATACGCAGTATTTT. Translated, it gives CAILLADTQYF.

The gene calls are TRBV3-1 and TRBJ1-6; the D gene is possibly TRBD1 (6 bases). With 3 bases removed from V and 7 bases from J, the gap between germline ends came to 16 bases. Germline V gene lookup returns CDR1 LGHDT and CDR2 YNNKEL (reference sequence). The CDR3 is 16 residues long. The CDR3 DNA sequence: TGTGCCAGCAGCCATTATTGGGCAGGGGACAATTCACCCCTCCACTTT. It encodes CASSHYWAGDNSPLHF.

The J gene is TRBJ2-7, the V gene TRBV5-6; D might be TRBD1 or TRBD2, each matching 5 bases. V lost 4 bases to trimming and J lost 3 bases, with 11 bases between them. Germline V gives CDR1 SGHDT, CDR2 YYEEEE. CDR3 length: 13 residues. In DNA, the CDR3 is TGTGCCAGCAGCGGGGGACCGATCTACGAGCAGTACTTC. Translation gives CASSGGPIYEQYF.

This clonotype was counted many times. The chain has TRBV28 and TRBJ2-1, with D tentatively TRBD1 (5 bases). The CDR3 has 13 residues. The germline V gene encodes CDR1 MDHEN and CDR2 SYDVKM. V dropped 5 bases and J dropped 3 bases, with 8 bases sitting between them. CDR3: CASSLQVYNEQFF. The CDR3 DNA reads TGTGCCAGCAGTCTACAGGTCTACAATGAGCAGTTCTTC.

The table lists this clonotype with many counts. CDR3 loop: CASSARPGQNTEAFF. In DNA, the CDR3 is TGTGCCAGCAGCGCTAGGCCGGGACAGAACACTGAAGCTTTCTTT. V is TRBV7-8 and J is TRBJ1-1, with a weak D call TRBD1 (6 bases). This CDR3 is 15 amino acids long. Germline V lookup: CDR1 SGHVS, CDR2 FQNEAQ. V shed 5 bases and J shed 1 base, with 14 bases lying between them. Using reference TRBV7-8 and TRBJ1-1 for the parts outside the CDR3, the full variable domain is GAGVSQSPRYKVAKRGQDVALRCDPISGHVSLFWYQQALGQGPEFLTYFQNEAQLDKSGLPSDRFFAERPEGSVSTLKIQRTQQEDSAVYLCASSARPGQNTEAFFGQGTRLTVV.